This TCR beta chain was sequenced for a study of response to subunit inactivated influenza vaccine. V shed 3 bases, J shed 2 bases, and the junction held 6 bases outside the gene matches. Per the germline V gene, CDR1 is SGDLS and CDR2 is YYNGEE. The CDR3 spans 16 residues. TCRdb analysed the RT-PCR reads with MiXCR anew, one entry per CDR3 protein. The sample includes under 550,000 distinct CDR3 sequences, more than 7% of them seen just once. The chain carries TRBV9 and TRBJ1-2; 11 bases map to TRBD1. The TCR originated in a man between 50 and 69 years old who received an inactivated influenza vaccine. Sequencing was performed on PBMCs from blood, taken less than 30 months after vaccination. CDR3 amino acids: CASSAGQGVWNYGYTF. DNA for the CDR3: TGTGCCAGCAGCGCGGGACAGGGGGTTTGGAACTATGGCTACACCTTC.